This T cell receptor (beta chain) emerged from a study of shared clonotypes between healthy human individuals. Study as a whole: Aged between 18 and 49, the donors were two women and three men.

Details on this clone: The antigen is not known. The same CDR3 is also encoded by other DNA sequences in this sample.

Positively selected for CCR7, the CD45RO-negative cells used as naive CD8 cells excluded terminally differentiated effector memory CD45RA+ cells. Only in-frame clones appear in the TCRdb table, and some are missing; sequencing was by immunoSEQ multiplex PCR. The data hold around 1.9 million clones, with about 92% observed a single time. The CDR3 consists of 11 residues. Deletions cut 0 bases from V and 10 bases from J, with 7 bases between. Germline CDR1 reads SGHDT; CDR2 reads YYEEEE. Study results and caveats: The small donor group covered limited genetic and exposure diversity. Naive CD4 clonotypes overlapped across a few donors at around 5%. Larger estimated richness was generally recorded for naive subsets relative to memory subsets.

This TCR was recovered from a man in his late teens or twenties in good health. Some clones in this sample may be carry-over from other donors' samples. Specimen: naive CD8+ T cells from PBMCs. This chain links TRBV5-6 with TRBJ1-1; unclear D gene. The CDR3 region has the DNA TGTGCCAGCAGCTTGGGGGGTCGAGCTTTCTTT. This sequence encodes CASSLGGRAFF.